The entry below describes one TCR beta chain. Its target antigen remains unknown. Base quality data are lacking; no much larger clone is found one base away. The sample belongs to a study of T-cell reconstitution after alpha-beta-depleted transplantation in children listed by TCRdb under 2016. Regarding the complete study: The study quantitatively tracked T-cell immune reconstitution after TCRalphabeta/CD19-depleted allogeneic hematopoietic cell transplantation in children using TCR repertoire profiling. Findings and caveats that apply to the study as a whole: In some patients, the high TCRbeta diversity seen at day 60 was put down to recipient T cells and intrathymic progenitors that had survived conditioning. The apparently early alphabetaT-cell count recovery about two months after transplant was reportedly dependent on only several hundred rapidly expanded clones derived from non-depleted graft cells. Over subsequent months, a decline in hyperexpanded clone frequencies was noted, and after one year, T-cell counts and TCRbeta diversity were mostly ascribed to newly produced T cells.

CDR1 and CDR2 are drawn from the germline V gene: KGHDR, SFDVKD. The CDR3 runs 15 residues from the cysteine to the phenylalanine. Only CDR3 DNA remains: 45 bases, in frame from the first base. The germline V end is reduced by 7 bases and the J end by 5 bases; junction bases left unmatched: 6. The treatment or condition label corresponds to: allogeneic hematopoietic cell transplantation with graft depleted of TCRalphabeta T cells and CD19 B cells. Transplant recipients were children who received TCRalphabeta/CD19-depleted allogeneic hematopoietic cell grafts. The receptor library was made with PCR. For sequencing, an Illumina HiSeq 2500 was employed. To normalize quantification of the TCRbeta repertoire, the TCR libraries were built with molecular barcoding that relied on unique molecular identifiers. Using fastp at Q25 and MiXCR, TCRdb reprocessed the public reads and kept productive beta chains. Merged by CDR3 protein, the rows form single entries marked with the most common genes and DNA. This sample holds 440,000 or so distinct CDR3 sequences; 43% were observed only once. The ten biggest clones cover 27% of the sample.

The sequence was collected from a girl aged 2-10 years with aplastic anemia, due to receive a stem cell transplant. The sample consisted of PBMCs, taken before TCRalphabeta/CD19-depleted stem cell transplant. The V and J genes are TRBV24-1 and TRBJ2-1; the junction holds 11 bases that match TRBD1. The CDR3 reads as follows: CATSAGTGGHNEQFF. The nucleotides read TGTGCCACCAGCGCCGGGACAGGGGGACACAATGAGCAGTTCTTC.